This note documents a single T cell receptor (beta chain) sequence. The data were taken from a study of cytomegalovirus exposure and HLA in healthy donors. The study ran its PCR with 60 Vbeta and 13 Jbeta primers. Only in-frame clones appear in the TCRdb table, and some are missing; sequencing was by immunoSEQ multiplex PCR. Among roughly 150,000 clones listed, more than 75% were seen once. This CDR3 comprises 14 residues. The V gene's germline CDR1 is MDHEN and CDR2 SYDVKM. With 6 bases clipped from V and 9 bases from J, the junction kept 8 bases outside the gene matches. Sequenced: PBMCs. The V and J genes are TRBV28 and TRBJ1-5, with 10 bases identical to TRBD1. The TCR comes from a woman younger than 35 in good health and CMV-seronegative. CDR3 residues: CASREGTGDLPQHF. CDR3 nucleotide sequence: TGTGCCAGCAGGGAGGGGACAGGGGATCTGCCCCAGCATTTT.